Listed here are 25 T cell receptor beta chains from one sample, sequenced in a study of OX40 agonist ivuxolimab in advanced cancers. Here immunoSEQ multiplex PCR was the method, and the copy in TCRdb shows in-frame clones only, minus some. The table shows 70,000 to 95,000 clones, with over 75% occurring only once. The sample here was CD4+ or CD8+ T cells sorted from blood, taken in a trial of the OX40 agonist ivuxolimab. The receptors were sampled from an adult with an advanced solid tumor such as melanoma, head and neck, liver or kidney cancer.

The chain joins TRBV15 to TRBJ2-3; D gene unclear. Trimming removed 0 bases from V and 3 bases from J, with 19 bases in between. CDR1 is LNHNV, CDR2 YYDKDF, per germline (reference sequence). This CDR3 has 18 residues. CDR3 DNA: TGTGCCACCAGCAGAGATTGGCAGAGGATATGGGGAACAGATACGCAGTATTTT. Encoded protein: CATSRDWQRIWGTDTQYF.

The chain carries TRBV5-1 and TRBJ1-5; perhaps TRBD1 as D (5 bases). Trimming shortened V by 4 bases and J by 1 base, and 12 bases separated the two germline ends. The CDR3 is 15 amino acids. Germline CDR1 is SGHRS and CDR2 is YFSETQ. CDR3 in amino acids: CASSPVAGSNQPQHF. DNA for the CDR3: TGCGCCAGCAGCCCGGTGGCAGGGAGCAATCAGCCCCAGCATTTT.

This clone is termed medium-sized. This chain joins TRBV20-1 and TRBJ1-2; D is undetermined. The CDR3 has 11 amino acids. Germline loops: CDR1 DFQATT, CDR2 SNEGSKA (reference sequence). V was pared by 2 bases and J by 9 bases, with 10 bases between. The DNA for the CDR3 is TGCAGTGCTAGAAAGGGCGAGAGCTACACCTTC. Protein product: CSARKGESYTF.

CDR3 region: CASSLYPAASGSSDTQYF. CDR3 nucleotides: TGTGCCAGCAGCTTATATCCCGCGGCTAGCGGGAGCTCAGATACGCAGTATTTT. This sequence joins TRBV7-3 and TRBJ2-3; 10 bases line up with TRBD2. V lost 2 bases, J lost 4 bases, and 12 bases stayed unmatched. The CDR3 covers 18 residues. CDR1 and CDR2 (germline): SGHTA, FQGTGA.

The gene calls are TRBV2 and TRBJ1-1, with D perhaps TRBD1 (6 bases). Germline values: CDR1 SNHLY, CDR2 FYNNEI. The CDR3 totals 13 residues. Trimming pared 6 bases from V and 3 bases from J, leaving 11 bases between. CDR3 bases: TGTGCCAGCAGCGGGGAGGGGGACACTGAAGCTTTCTTT. It specifies CASSGEGDTEAFF.

The chain recombines TRBV7-2 with TRBJ2-2; no definite D call. Germline V gives CDR1 SGHTA, CDR2 FQGNSA. V was trimmed by 1 base and J by 3 bases, leaving 9 bases between them. The CDR3 has 15 amino acids. CDR3 in DNA: TGTGCCAGCAGCTTAGGGGCAGGCGACACCGGGGAGCTGTTTTTT. This encodes CASSLGAGDTGELFF.

CDR3 nucleotides: TGTGCCAGCAGCCAGGAATACTATGGCTACACCTTC. It encodes CASSQEYYGYTF. V is TRBV7-8 and J is TRBJ1-2, with no clear D. The CDR3 length is 12 residues. Between the trimmed V and J ends, which lost 5 bases and 3 bases, there was a span of 7 bases. Germline-derived CDR1 and CDR2 are SGHVS and FQNEAQ.

The count of this clone is one. The chain recombines TRBV7-9 with TRBJ2-7, with 8 bases aligning to TRBD1. J gave up 6 bases and V 1 base, and 5 bases lay outside the gene matches. The CDR3 consists of 14 residues. Looked up from germline, CDR1 is SEHNR and CDR2 is FQNEAQ (reference sequence). The CDR3 coding sequence is TGTGCCAGCAGCTTAGGAGCAGGGACAGGCGAGCAGTACTTC. It yields the protein CASSLGAGTGEQYF.

CDR3 sequence reads: CASSWGVQETQYF. The CDR3 region has the DNA TGTGCCAGCAGTTGGGGGGTCCAAGAGACCCAGTACTTC. The chain recombines TRBV9 with TRBJ2-5; D is perhaps TRBD2 (6 bases). The ends were cut back, 5 bases at V and 1 base at J, with 9 bases in the middle. The CDR3 loop spans 13 amino acids. Germline values: CDR1 SGDLS, CDR2 YYNGEE.

This CDR3 reads CVTGQPQHF. For the CDR3, the DNA is TGTGTGACGGGTCAGCCCCAGCATTTT. The V call is TRBV19, the J call TRBJ1-5, with no clear D. Germline V gene lookup returns CDR1 LNHDA and CDR2 SQIVND (reference sequence). CDR3 length equals 9 residues.

This sequence joins TRBV5-1 and TRBJ2-2; no reliable D call. V shed 0 bases and J shed 4 bases, with 19 bases lying between them. Germline CDR1 reads SGHRS; CDR2 reads YFSETQ. The length of the CDR3 is 18 residues. The DNA of the CDR3 is TGCGCCAGCAGCTTGGCGGCAGTGGGTTTTTTTACCACCGGGGAGCTGTTTTTT. This translates into CASSLAAVGFFTTGELFF.

V gene TRBV9 combines with J gene TRBJ1-1, with 8 bases lining up with TRBD1. J gave up 0 bases and V 3 bases, and 7 bases lay outside the gene matches. This CDR3 has 16 residues. The germline gives CDR1 SGDLS, CDR2 YYNGEE. CDR3 DNA sequence: TGTGCCAGCAGCGCAGGGGGCGGCCAATTGAACACTGAAGCTTTCTTT. Amino acid sequence: CASSAGGGQLNTEAFF. Using reference TRBV9 and TRBJ1-1 for the parts outside the CDR3, the full variable domain is DSGVTQTPKHLITATGQRVTLRCSPRSGDLSVYWYQQSLDQGLQFLIQYYNGEERAKGNILERFSAQQFPDLHSELNLSSLELGDSALYFCASSAGGGQLNTEAFFGQGTRLTVV.

In its sample, this clone was seen once. CDR3 DNA: TGTGCCACCACCAGGGACGGCAGTGAAGCTTTCTTT. Residues: CATTRDGSEAFF. The J gene is TRBJ1-1, the V gene TRBV15; D is perhaps TRBD1 (5 bases). The CDR3 runs to 12 residues. Between the trimmed V and J ends, which lost 7 bases and 7 bases, there was a span of 13 bases. The germline V gene has CDR1 LNHNV and CDR2 YYDKDF (reference sequence).

The chain joins TRBV7-6 to TRBJ2-7; 9 nucleotides agree with TRBD1. Trimming at V came to 4 bases and at J to 2 bases, leaving 3 bases not matched to a gene. CDR3 size: 14 residues. In germline, CDR1 is SGHVS, CDR2 FNYEAQ. The CDR3 region is CASSSGTGPYEQYF. The CDR3 region has the DNA TGTGCCAGCAGCTCCGGGACAGGGCCCTACGAGCAGTACTTC.

The chain joins TRBV5-1 to TRBJ2-7; D uncertain. Germline assignment: CDR1 SGHRS and CDR2 YFSETQ. Trimming cost V 4 bases and J 6 bases, with 17 bases left between them. The CDR3 sequence is 14 residues long. The CDR3 region is CASSPDILAPEQYF. CDR3 coding DNA: TGCGCCAGCAGCCCAGATATTTTAGCACCCGAGCAGTACTTC.

This clone was counted a single time. This chain links TRBV18 with TRBJ2-7; 10 bases line up with TRBD2. CDR1 is KGHSH and CDR2 is LQKENI in the germline V gene. There are 15 residues in the CDR3. Losses at the gene ends were 2 bases for V and 9 bases for J; bases not matched to a gene: 10. CDR3 sequence (DNA): TGTGCCAGCTCACCAAGCGGGAGGGCCCCCTTGGGGCAGTACTTC. Its translation: CASSPSGRAPLGQYF.

J is TRBJ2-2 and V is TRBV27; D unresolved. Deletions cut 4 bases from V and 1 base from J, with 4 bases between. CDR3 size: 13 residues. Germline CDR1 MNHEY, CDR2 SMNVEV (reference sequence). The CDR3 DNA sequence: TGTGCCAGCAGTTGGGTGAACACCGGGGAGCTGTTTTTT. This codes for CASSWVNTGELFF.

The chain employs TRBV28 and TRBJ2-7; D may be TRBD1 (7 bases). The CDR3 has 13 amino acids. Trimming took off 10 bases at V and 2 bases at J, with 15 bases between the two ends. Germline V gene data show CDR1 as MDHEN and CDR2 as SYDVKM. The CDR3 loop is CATMTGRPYEQYF. Written as DNA, the CDR3 is TGTGCCACCATGACAGGGAGGCCCTACGAGCAGTACTTC. The complete variable domain, with remaining parts taken from reference TRBV28 and TRBJ2-7, reads DVKVTQSSRYLVKRTGEKVFLECVQDMDHENMFWYRQDPGLGLRLIYFSYDVKMKEKGDIPEGYSVSREKKERFSLILESASTNQTSMYLCATMTGRPYEQYFGPGTRLTVT.

This chain uses TRBV13 with TRBJ2-7, with a possible D match to TRBD2 (5 bases). V lost 0 bases and J lost 3, with 12 bases in between. Germline CDR1 is PRHDT and CDR2 is FYEKMQ (reference sequence). The CDR3 runs to 15 residues. The CDR3 protein is CASSLGAGNNYEQYF. The DNA for the CDR3 is TGTGCCAGCAGCTTAGGGGCGGGCAATAACTACGAGCAGTACTTC.

This clone was picked up a small number of times. The V gene is TRBV21-1, the J gene TRBJ2-1; the table names TRBD1, a call not compared with the DNA. TRBV21-1 is a documented pseudogene. The CDR3 contains 14 residues. The CDR3 loop reads CASRGTGGYNEQFF. DNA of the CDR3: TGTGCCAGCAGGGGGACAGGGGGTTACAATGAGCAGTTCTTC.

V gene TRBV30 combines with J gene TRBJ2-7; D might be TRBD1 (5 bases). CDR3 size: 14 residues. CDR1 GTSNPN and CDR2 SVGIG come from the germline V gene (reference sequence). Trimming removed 7 bases from V and 4 bases from J, with 20 bases in between. The CDR3 nucleotides read TGTGCCTATTGCCCCCTCCAGGGTGGTTACGAGCAGTACTTC. Its translation is CAYCPLQGGYEQYF.

This sequence joins TRBV5-4 and TRBJ1-1; TRBD1 agrees at 9 bases. Germline V gene lookup returns CDR1 SGHNT and CDR2 YYREEE (reference sequence). Germline trimming cut 4 bases from V and 7 bases from J; bases unmatched to any gene: 5. The CDR3 has 13 amino acids. CDR3 sequence: CASSTTGGLEAFF. The CDR3 coding sequence is TGTGCCAGCAGCACGACAGGGGGACTTGAAGCTTTCTTT.

This rearrangement joins TRBV4-2 to TRBJ2-7, with D maybe TRBD2 (6 bases). Germline CDR1 is LGHNA and CDR2 is YNFKEQ. Trimming stripped 1 base from V and 2 bases from J, with 9 bases between. CDR3 length equals 14 residues. CDR3 loop: CASSQGSGAYEQYF. CDR3 DNA sequence: TGTGCCAGCAGCCAAGGGTCGGGAGCCTACGAGCAGTACTTC.

The chain couples TRBV6-6 to TRBJ2-2; TRBD1 might be the D (5 bases). Germline V lookup: CDR1 MNHNY, CDR2 SVGAGI (reference sequence). CDR3 length: 14 amino acids. Trimming removed 2 bases at V and 2 bases at J, with 6 bases between. In DNA form, the CDR3 reads TGTGCCAGCAGTTACGGGGCAAACACCGGGGAGCTGTTTTTT. Encoded protein: CASSYGANTGELFF.

The chain links TRBV7-9 to TRBJ2-5; 12 positions match TRBD2. Germline lookup yields CDR1 SEHNR and CDR2 FQNEAQ (reference sequence). J was trimmed by 3 bases and V by 5 bases; bases with no gene match: 4. This CDR3 has 15 amino acids. This CDR3 reads CASSPRLAGEETQYF. The CDR3, as DNA: TGTGCCAGCAGCCCGCGACTAGCGGGAGAAGAGACCCAGTACTTC. Full variable domain (rest looked up from reference TRBV7-9 and TRBJ2-5): DTGVSQNPRHKITKRGQNVTFRCDPISEHNRLYWYRQTLGQGPEFLTYFQNEAQLEKSRLLSDRFSAERPKGSFSTLEIQRTEQGDSAMYLCASSPRLAGEETQYFGPGTRLLVL.